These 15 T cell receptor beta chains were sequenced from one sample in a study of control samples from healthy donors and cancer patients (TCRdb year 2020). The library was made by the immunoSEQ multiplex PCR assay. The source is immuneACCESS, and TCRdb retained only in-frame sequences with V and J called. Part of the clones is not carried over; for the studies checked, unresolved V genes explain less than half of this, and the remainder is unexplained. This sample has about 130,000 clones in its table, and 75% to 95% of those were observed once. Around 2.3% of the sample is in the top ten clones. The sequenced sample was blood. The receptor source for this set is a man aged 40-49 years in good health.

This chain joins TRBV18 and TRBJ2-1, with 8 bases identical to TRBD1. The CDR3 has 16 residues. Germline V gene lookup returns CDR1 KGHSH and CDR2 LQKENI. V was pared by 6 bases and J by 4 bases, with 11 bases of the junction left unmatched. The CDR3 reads CASSPTGGTVYNEQFF. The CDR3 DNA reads TGTGCCAGCTCTCCCACAGGGGGGACAGTTTACAATGAGCAGTTCTTC.

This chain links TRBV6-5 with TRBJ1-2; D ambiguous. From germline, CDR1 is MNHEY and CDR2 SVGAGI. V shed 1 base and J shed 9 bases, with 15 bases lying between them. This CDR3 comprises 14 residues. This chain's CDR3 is CASSYYSQSRSYTF. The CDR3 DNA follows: TGTGCCAGCAGTTACTATTCACAGTCTCGGAGCTACACCTTC.

The CDR3 DNA sequence: TGCGCCAGCAGGACCATACCAGAGAACACTGAAGCTTTCTTT. Translation: CASRTIPENTEAFF. The chain recombines TRBV5-1 with TRBJ1-1; D not resolved. Trimming left V 5 bases short and J 1 base short, with 12 bases between. CDR1 SGHRS and CDR2 YFSETQ come from the germline V gene. The CDR3 consists of 14 residues.

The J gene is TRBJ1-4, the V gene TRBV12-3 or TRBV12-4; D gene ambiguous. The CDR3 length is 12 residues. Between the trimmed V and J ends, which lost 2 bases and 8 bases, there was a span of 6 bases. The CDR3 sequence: CASSLHAEKLFF. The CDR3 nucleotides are TGTGCCAGCAGTTTACACGCAGAAAAACTGTTTTTT.

CDR3 in DNA: TGCGCCAGCAGCTTGCGGACAGCCGAGCAAGAAGCTTTCTTT. Residues: CASSLRTAEQEAFF. The chain is built from TRBV5-1 and TRBJ1-1; D is possibly TRBD1 (6 bases). CDR3 length: 14 amino acids. Between the trimmed V and J ends, which lost 1 base and 8 bases, there was a span of 15 bases. Germline V gene data show CDR1 as SGHRS and CDR2 as YFSETQ. The whole variable domain, filled in from reference TRBV5-1 and TRBJ1-1, reads KAGVTQTPRYLIKTRGQQVTLSCSPISGHRSVSWYQQTPGQGLQFLFEYFSETQRNKGNFPGRFSGRQFSNSRSEMNVSTLELGDSALYLCASSLRTAEQEAFFGQGTRLTVV.

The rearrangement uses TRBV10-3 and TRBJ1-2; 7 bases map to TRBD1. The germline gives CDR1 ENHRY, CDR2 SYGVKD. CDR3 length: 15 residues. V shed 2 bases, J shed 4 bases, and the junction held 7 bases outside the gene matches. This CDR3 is CAISETGTAVYGYTF. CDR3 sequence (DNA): TGTGCCATCAGTGAGACCGGGACAGCCGTCTATGGCTACACCTTC.

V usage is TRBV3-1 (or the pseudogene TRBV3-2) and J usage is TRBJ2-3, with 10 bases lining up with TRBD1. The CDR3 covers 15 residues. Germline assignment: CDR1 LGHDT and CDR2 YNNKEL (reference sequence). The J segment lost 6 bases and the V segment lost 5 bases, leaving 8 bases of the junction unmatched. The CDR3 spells CASSFRQGARDTQYF. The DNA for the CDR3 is TGTGCCAGCAGCTTCAGACAGGGGGCACGGGATACGCAGTATTTT.

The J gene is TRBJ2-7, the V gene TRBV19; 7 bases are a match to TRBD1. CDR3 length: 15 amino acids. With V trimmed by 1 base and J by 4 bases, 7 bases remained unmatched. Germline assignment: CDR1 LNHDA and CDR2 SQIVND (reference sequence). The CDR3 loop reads CASSIAATGMYEQYF. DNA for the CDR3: TGTGCCAGTAGTATAGCGGCGACAGGGATGTACGAGCAGTACTTC.

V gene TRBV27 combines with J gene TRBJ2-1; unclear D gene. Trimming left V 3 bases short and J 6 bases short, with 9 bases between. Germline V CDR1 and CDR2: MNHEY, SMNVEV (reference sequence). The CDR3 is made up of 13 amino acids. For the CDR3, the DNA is TGTGCCAGCAGTTTGCGGCCTGTCAATGAGCAGTTCTTC. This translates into CASSLRPVNEQFF.

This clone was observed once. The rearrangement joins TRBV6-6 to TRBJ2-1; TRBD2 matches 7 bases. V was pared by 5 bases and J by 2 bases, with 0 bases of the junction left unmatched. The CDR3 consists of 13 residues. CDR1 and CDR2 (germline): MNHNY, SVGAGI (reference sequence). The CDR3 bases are TGTGCCAGCAGTAGCGGGGCCTACAATGAGCAGTTCTTC. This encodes CASSSGAYNEQFF.

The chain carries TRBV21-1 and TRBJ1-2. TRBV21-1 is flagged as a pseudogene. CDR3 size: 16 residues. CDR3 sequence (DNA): TGTGCCAGCAGCAAAGGGGGAGGCCGTGCTAACTATGGCTACACCTTC. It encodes CASSKGGGRANYGYTF.

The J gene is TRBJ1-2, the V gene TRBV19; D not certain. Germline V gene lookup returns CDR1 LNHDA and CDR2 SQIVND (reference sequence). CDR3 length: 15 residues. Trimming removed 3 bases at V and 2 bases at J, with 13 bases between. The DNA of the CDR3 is TGTGCCAGTAGTATTACCCGTCAACGGAACTATGGCTACACCTTC. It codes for CASSITRQRNYGYTF.

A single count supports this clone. The CDR3 loop is CASSLSGRLNYGYTF. The CDR3 DNA is TGTGCCAGCAGCTTGTCGGGCAGACTGAACTATGGCTACACCTTC. This chain connects TRBV5-4 to TRBJ1-2; D is unclear. Germline V gene sequence: CDR1 SGHNT, CDR2 YYREEE (reference sequence). V was cut by 1 base and J by 2 bases, with 12 bases left in between. The CDR3 is 15 amino acids.

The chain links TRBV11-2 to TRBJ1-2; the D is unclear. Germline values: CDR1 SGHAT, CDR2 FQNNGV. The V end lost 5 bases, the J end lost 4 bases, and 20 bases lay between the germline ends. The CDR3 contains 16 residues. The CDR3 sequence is CASSQVRGATLYGYTF. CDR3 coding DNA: TGTGCCAGCAGCCAAGTCCGCGGCGCCACCCTCTATGGCTACACCTTC. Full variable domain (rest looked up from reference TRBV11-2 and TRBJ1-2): EAGVAQSPRYKIIEKRQSVAFWCNPISGHATLYWYQQILGQGPKLLIQFQNNGVVDDSQLPKDRFSAERLKGVDSTLKIQPAKLEDSAVYLCASSQVRGATLYGYTFGSGTRLTVV.

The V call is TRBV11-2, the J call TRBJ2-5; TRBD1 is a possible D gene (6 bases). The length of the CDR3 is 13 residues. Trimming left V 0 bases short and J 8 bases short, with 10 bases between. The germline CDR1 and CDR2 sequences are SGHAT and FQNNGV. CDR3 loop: CASSLDQGPTQYF. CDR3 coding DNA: TGTGCCAGCAGCTTAGATCAGGGGCCCACCCAGTACTTC.